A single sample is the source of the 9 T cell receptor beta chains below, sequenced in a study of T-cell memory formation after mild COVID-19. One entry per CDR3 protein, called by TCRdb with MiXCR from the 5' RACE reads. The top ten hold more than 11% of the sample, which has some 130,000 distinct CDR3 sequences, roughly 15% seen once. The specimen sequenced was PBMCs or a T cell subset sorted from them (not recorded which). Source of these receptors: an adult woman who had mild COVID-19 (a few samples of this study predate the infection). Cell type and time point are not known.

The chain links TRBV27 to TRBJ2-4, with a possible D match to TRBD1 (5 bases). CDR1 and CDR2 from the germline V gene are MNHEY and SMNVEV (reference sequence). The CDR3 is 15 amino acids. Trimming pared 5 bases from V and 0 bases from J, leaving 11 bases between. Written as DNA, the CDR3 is TGTGCCAGCAGTCTACAGGCTCTAGCCAAAAACATTCAGTACTTC. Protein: CASSLQALAKNIQYF.

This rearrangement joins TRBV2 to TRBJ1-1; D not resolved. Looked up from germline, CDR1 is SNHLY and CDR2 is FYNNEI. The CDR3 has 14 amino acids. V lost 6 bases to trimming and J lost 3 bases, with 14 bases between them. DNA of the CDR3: TGTGCCAGCAGGGTGGAGGCGTCGGACACTGAAGCTTTCTTT. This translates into CASRVEASDTEAFF. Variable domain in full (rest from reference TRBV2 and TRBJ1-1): EPEVTQTPSHQVTQMGQEVILRCVPISNHLYFYWYRQILGQKVEFLVSFYNNEISEKSEIFDDQFSVERPDGSNFTLKIRSTKLEDSAMYFCASRVEASDTEAFFGQGTRLTVV.

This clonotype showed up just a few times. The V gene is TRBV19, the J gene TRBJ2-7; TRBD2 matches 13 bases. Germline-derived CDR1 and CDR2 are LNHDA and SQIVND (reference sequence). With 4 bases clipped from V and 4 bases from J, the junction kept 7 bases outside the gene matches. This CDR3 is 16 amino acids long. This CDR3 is CASSTRTSGRIYEQYF. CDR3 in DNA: TGTGCCAGTAGTACCCGGACTAGCGGGAGAATATACGAGCAGTACTTC.

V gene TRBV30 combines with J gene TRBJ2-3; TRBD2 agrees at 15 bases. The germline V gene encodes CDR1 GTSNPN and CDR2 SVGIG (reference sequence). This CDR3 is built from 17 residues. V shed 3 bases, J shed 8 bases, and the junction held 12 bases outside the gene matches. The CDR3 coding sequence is TGTGCCTGGAGCCCAGGAATCGGACTAGCGGGAGGGGGTACGCAGTATTTT. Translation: CAWSPGIGLAGGGTQYF.

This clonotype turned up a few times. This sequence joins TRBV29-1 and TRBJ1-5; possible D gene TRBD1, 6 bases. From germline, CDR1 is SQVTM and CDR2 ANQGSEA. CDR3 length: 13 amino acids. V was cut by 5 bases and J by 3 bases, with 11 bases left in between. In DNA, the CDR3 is TGCAGCGTTAGGTCAGGGGTCAATCAGCCCCAGCATTTT. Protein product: CSVRSGVNQPQHF.

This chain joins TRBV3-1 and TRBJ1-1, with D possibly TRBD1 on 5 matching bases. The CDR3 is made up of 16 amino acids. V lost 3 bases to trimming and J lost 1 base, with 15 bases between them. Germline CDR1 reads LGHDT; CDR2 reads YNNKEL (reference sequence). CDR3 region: CASSQGETEKNTEAFF. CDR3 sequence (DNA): TGTGCCAGCAGCCAGGGAGAGACAGAGAAGAACACTGAAGCTTTCTTT.

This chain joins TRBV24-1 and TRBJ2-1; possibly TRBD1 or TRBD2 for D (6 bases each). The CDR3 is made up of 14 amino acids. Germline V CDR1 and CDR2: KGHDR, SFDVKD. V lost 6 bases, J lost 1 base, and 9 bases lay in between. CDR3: CATSIGGSYNEQFF. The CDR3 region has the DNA TGTGCCACCAGTATAGGGGGGTCCTACAATGAGCAGTTCTTC.

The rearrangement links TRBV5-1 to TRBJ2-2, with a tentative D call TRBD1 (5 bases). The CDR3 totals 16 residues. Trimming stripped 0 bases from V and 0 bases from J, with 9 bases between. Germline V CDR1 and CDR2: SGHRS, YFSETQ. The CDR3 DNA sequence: TGCGCCAGCAGCTTGGAGGGGATAACGAACACCGGGGAGCTGTTTTTT. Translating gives CASSLEGITNTGELFF.

The CDR3 sequence is CASSQDRGQGPYGYTF. CDR3 in DNA: TGCGCCAGCAGCCAAGATCGAGGACAGGGCCCCTATGGCTACACCTTC. This chain uses TRBV4-1 with TRBJ1-2; the match to TRBD1 covers 8 bases. Germline V lookup: CDR1 MGHRA, CDR2 YSYEKL. Germline trimming cut 0 bases from V and 4 bases from J; bases unmatched to any gene: 7. The CDR3 is 16 amino acids.